The 3 T cell receptor beta chains given below trace back to one sample, sequenced in a study of T cell responses to AZD1222 COVID-19 vaccine. Only in-frame clones appear in the TCRdb table, and some are missing; sequencing was by immunoSEQ multiplex PCR. The sample shows 150,000 to 200,000 clones, over 75% of them seen only once. The sequencing here drew on peripheral blood, taken on day 0 of AZD1222 vaccination. All receptors derive from an adult in good health.

This clone was found a few times. This chain connects TRBV9 to TRBJ1-6, with D perhaps TRBD1 (5 bases). With 3 bases removed from V and 4 bases from J, the gap between germline ends came to 14 bases. Per germline, CDR1 SGDLS and CDR2 YYNGEE. This CDR3 contains 16 residues. The CDR3 loop is CASSARAPGYNSPLHF. The CDR3 bases are TGTGCCAGCAGCGCGCGAGCCCCAGGGTATAATTCACCCCTCCACTTT.

The chain combines TRBV15 with TRBJ2-7, with D tentatively TRBD1 or TRBD2 (5 bases each). Deletions cut 3 bases from V and 3 bases from J, with 15 bases between. The CDR3 consists of 15 residues. Germline CDR1 LNHNV, CDR2 YYDKDF (reference sequence). The CDR3: CATSRRQRNFYEQYF. The CDR3 coding sequence is TGTGCCACCAGCAGGAGACAGCGGAATTTCTACGAGCAGTACTTC.

The CDR3, as DNA: TGTGCCAGCGGACAGGGCACAGATACGCAGTATTTT. It translates to CASGQGTDTQYF. V usage is TRBV6-5 and J usage is TRBJ2-3, with 7 bases aligning to TRBD1. Germline CDR1 is MNHEY and CDR2 is SVGAGI. V gave up 8 bases and J gave up 1 base; unmatched junction bases: 0. This CDR3 has 12 amino acids.